The 16 T cell receptor beta chains reported below all come from one sample, sequenced in a study of T cells after yellow fever vaccination. TCRdb itself ran the 5' RACE reads through MiXCR, one entry per CDR3 protein. The repertoire has roughly 63,000 distinct CDR3 sequences, approximately 7.4% of them found once; the top ten carry 35% to 40%. The specimen was CD8+ T cells sorted from PBMCs, collected 15 days after the yellow fever booster vaccination. The receptor set was obtained from a man aged 25-45 years who received the YFV17D yellow fever vaccine.

This clonotype appeared a few times. The chain recombines TRBV6-2 or TRBV6-3 with TRBJ1-2; 7 bases align to TRBD1. V lost 11 bases and J lost 4; bases outside the gene matches: 4. Germline values: CDR1 MNHEY, CDR2 SVGEGT. The CDR3 consists of 11 residues. The CDR3 reads CAGRDSYGYTF. CDR3 DNA: TGTGCCGGCCGGGACAGCTATGGCTACACCTTC.

At least ten counts were recorded for this clonotype. The rearrangement links TRBV29-1 to TRBJ1-1, with a tentative D call TRBD1 (5 bases). With 6 bases removed from V and 8 bases from J, the gap between germline ends came to 10 bases. Germline assignment: CDR1 SQVTM and CDR2 ANQGSEA. CDR3 length: 10 residues. The DNA for the CDR3 is TGCAGCGTACCGGGGGGGGAAGCTTTCTTT. This codes for CSVPGGEAFF.

This clonotype was observed many times. The V call is TRBV20-1, the J call TRBJ2-1; D is perhaps TRBD2 (6 bases). From germline, CDR1 is DFQATT and CDR2 SNEGSKA (reference sequence). The CDR3 spans 12 residues. V lost 3 bases and J 8 bases, leaving 11 bases between the germline ends. In DNA, the CDR3 is TGCAGTGCTAGGACTAGTATCTATGAGCAGTTCTTC. Its protein product is CSARTSIYEQFF.

In regard to this clonotype: This could be a read error, since a much larger clone is one nucleotide away. This chain uses TRBV4-3 with TRBJ2-1; D is uncertain. The CDR3 is 15 residues long. The germline CDR1 and CDR2 sequences are LGHNA and YSLEER. The CDR3 here is CASSQDLYGVSELFF. In DNA form, the CDR3 reads TGCGCCAGCAGCCAAGACTTGTACGGAGTCTCTGAGCTGTTCTTC.

This clonotype was counted a few times. This sequence joins TRBV7-3 and TRBJ2-6; TRBD1 matches 8 bases. Per the germline V gene, CDR1 is SGHTA and CDR2 is FQGTGA. The V and J ends lost 5 bases and 4 bases, in that order; junction bases with no gene match: 28. The CDR3 is 23 residues long. CDR3 residues: CASSAAEALLTGGDTGGANVLTF. The CDR3 DNA reads as TGTGCCAGCAGCGCAGCTGAGGCCTTACTAACAGGGGGAGATACCGGAGGGGCCAACGTCCTGACTTTC.

There are many counts of this clonotype. The genes are TRBV20-1 and TRBJ2-7; a weak D match, TRBD2 (6 bases). Germline V CDR1 and CDR2: DFQATT, SNEGSKA (reference sequence). Between the trimmed V and J ends, which lost 1 base and 3 bases, there was a span of 25 bases. This CDR3 is built from 18 residues. The CDR3 DNA follows: TGCAGTGCTAGAGCTCAACCTACGGATAGGGAGGTTGGCTACGAGCAGTACTTC. Translating gives CSARAQPTDREVGYEQYF.

This clonotype was seen ten or more times. The chain combines TRBV6-5 with TRBJ2-5; 14 bases agree with TRBD2. The V segment lost 7 bases and the J segment 5 bases; nucleotides outside the gene matches: 6. Germline CDR1 MNHEY, CDR2 SVGAGI. There are 15 residues in the CDR3. The CDR3 DNA is TGTGCCAGCACCGGGACTAGCGGGAGCGGGGAGACCCAGTACTTC. This translates into CASTGTSGSGETQYF.

This clonotype was counted many times. The V call is TRBV12-3 or TRBV12-4, the J call TRBJ2-7, with 9 bases lining up with TRBD1. This CDR3 is built from 15 residues. The J segment lost 3 bases and the V segment lost 3 bases, leaving 6 bases of the junction unmatched. The CDR3 sequence is CASSFPGQGLYEQYF. The CDR3 DNA follows: TGTGCCAGCAGTTTCCCGGGACAGGGCCTCTACGAGCAGTACTTC.

This clonotype was seen many times. The gene calls are TRBV12-3 or TRBV12-4 and TRBJ2-7; 13 bases map to TRBD2. V gave up 4 bases and J gave up 6 bases; unmatched junction bases: 3. CDR3 size: 14 residues. CDR3 loop: CASSWRLAGGEQYF. In DNA, the CDR3 is TGTGCCAGCAGTTGGCGACTAGCGGGAGGCGAGCAGTACTTC.

On this clonotype itself: Since a much larger clone is just one base distant, this may be a read error. This chain connects TRBV12-3 or TRBV12-4 to TRBJ2-2; D is undetermined. There are 13 residues in the CDR3. V lost 5 bases to trimming and J lost 8 bases, with 12 bases between them. CDR3 protein: CASSNNSRGELFF. The CDR3 nucleotides are TGTGCCAGCAGTAATAACTCAAGGGGGGAGCTGTTTTTT.

Many counts were recorded for this clonotype. This sequence joins TRBV7-9 and TRBJ2-1, with 10 bases aligning to TRBD2. Germline lookup yields CDR1 SEHNR and CDR2 FQNEAQ (reference sequence). The CDR3 is made up of 15 amino acids. The V and J ends lost 2 bases and 8 bases, in that order; junction bases with no gene match: 6. CDR3 nucleotides: TGTGCCAGCAGCTTAATAGCGGGAGGTATCTATGAGCAGTTCTTC. Encoded protein: CASSLIAGGIYEQFF.

This clonotype has at least ten counts. The chain has TRBV5-1 and TRBJ2-7; 9 bases agree with TRBD1. CDR1 and CDR2 from the germline V gene are SGHRS and YFSETQ. The ends lost 2 bases at V and 3 bases at J; junction bases unmatched: 3. The CDR3 runs to 14 residues. The CDR3 region has the DNA TGCGCCAGCAGCTTCCGGGACAGGGTCTACGAGCAGTACTTC. Protein: CASSFRDRVYEQYF.

This clonotype was seen repeatedly, ten times or more. The V gene is TRBV29-1, the J gene TRBJ2-7; TRBD1 might be the D (6 bases). V was cut by 6 bases and J by 0 bases, with 12 bases left in between. The CDR3 totals 13 residues. The V gene's germline CDR1 is SQVTM and CDR2 ANQGSEA. CDR3 sequence reads: CSVRTEYSYEQYF. The CDR3 coding sequence is TGCAGCGTCCGGACAGAATACTCCTACGAGCAGTACTTC.

The sample holds many counts of this clonotype. This chain connects TRBV7-2 to TRBJ2-5; D tentatively fits TRBD1 or TRBD2 (5 bases each). The CDR3 runs to 13 residues. Germline values: CDR1 SGHTA, CDR2 FQGNSA. V gave up 5 bases and J gave up 5 bases, with 12 bases separating them. The CDR3 protein is CASSPGTWETQYF. The DNA of the CDR3 is TGTGCCAGCAGCCCCGGGACGTGGGAGACCCAGTACTTC.

This clonotype was found many times. The chain carries TRBV9 and TRBJ2-1, with D tentatively TRBD1 (6 bases). Germline V gives CDR1 SGDLS, CDR2 YYNGEE. The germline V and J ends were trimmed by 3 bases and 3 bases, with 13 bases remaining between them. CDR3 size: 15 residues. The CDR3 coding sequence is TGTGCCAGCAGCGGACGGGACACCCTCTACAATGAGCAGTTCTTC. It encodes CASSGRDTLYNEQFF.

This clonotype was found many times. The gene calls are TRBV4-2 and TRBJ2-1, with D perhaps matching TRBD2 (5 bases). The CDR3 spans 16 residues. Trimming shortened V by 4 bases and J by 0 bases, and 13 bases separated the two germline ends. Germline values: CDR1 LGHNA, CDR2 YNFKEQ. The CDR3 loop is CASSRSSGSSYNEQFF. CDR3 sequence (DNA): TGTGCCAGCAGCCGGAGCTCGGGGAGCTCCTACAATGAGCAGTTCTTC.